The clone carrying this T cell receptor (beta chain) was seen many times. CDR3 size: 18 residues. Trimming at V came to 5 bases and at J to 0 bases, leaving 12 bases not matched to a gene. The germline V gene encodes CDR1 SEHNR and CDR2 FQNEAQ (reference sequence). The data were obtained in a study of regulatory T cells in long-lasting Graves disease. Time point reported: newly diagnosed GD, antithyroid drugs for less than 3 months. PBMC-extracted RNA yielded the TCR library. In building TCR beta libraries, iRepertoire HTBI primers were used together with Arm-PCR of CDR3 regions. TCRdb reprocessed the multiplex PCR reads with MiXCR, giving one entry per CDR3 protein. The table shows about 450,000 distinct CDR3 sequences, with around 13% occurring only once. A further study also used this sample, focusing on T cells in Graves' hyperthyroidism and ophthalmopathy.

This sequence was found in a woman in her fifties or sixties with Graves disease. The input for sequencing was peripheral blood mononuclear cells (PBMCs), taken at new diagnosis, from a patient treated with antithyroid drugs. The rearrangement links TRBV7-9 to TRBJ2-3; 9 bases align to TRBD2. CDR3 DNA sequence: TGTGCCAGCAGCCCGGGACTAGCCGTAACCCCTAGCACAGATACGCAGTATTTT. Protein: CASSPGLAVTPSTDTQYF.